The T cell receptor beta chain under discussion was sequenced for a study of identical twins. Regarding the study as a whole: Interpretation of the results relied on cross-sectional statistical analysis and not on following the same donors. Beta clonotypes that were abundant in cord blood contained fewer insertions, a pattern absent from memory repertoires.

The donors were all healthy and Caucasian. A universal primer site arose from template switching, and cDNA bore unique molecular identifiers. TCRdb re-called the 5' RACE reads through MiXCR, storing one row per CDR3 protein. The profile shows 450,000 to 500,000 distinct CDR3 sequences, 14% of them singletons. This CDR3 contains 15 residues. V lost 5 bases and J lost 8; bases outside the gene matches: 11. From germline, CDR1 is MDHEN and CDR2 SYDVKM. This clonotype showed up just a few times. Its target is not known. This sample was also put to use in a study of yellow fever vaccine responses in identical twins.

The sequence derives from a woman younger than 35 in good health. This chain joins TRBV28 and TRBJ2-2, with 7 bases identical to TRBD2. Sequencing was performed on CD4+ T cells sorted from blood. The CDR3 nucleotides read TGTGCCAGCAGTCCGGCCCGGGGGGTGAAGGGGGAGCTGTTTTTT. This translates into CASSPARGVKGELFF.